Listed below are T cell receptor beta chains from one sample, sequenced in a study of shared clonotypes between healthy human individuals. Only in-frame clones appear in the TCRdb table, and some are missing; sequencing was by immunoSEQ multiplex PCR. The data contain over a million clones, 75% to 80% of them singletons. Sequencing was done on a sample of memory CD4+ T cells from PBMCs. Source of these receptors: a man between 18 and 35 years old in good health. Some clones in this sample may be carry-over from other donors' samples. The CDR3 runs from the conserved cysteine through the conserved F or W. Each record gives: J gene, clone size, V gene, D gene, CDR3 protein, CDR3 DNA. D genes are given only for firm matches. Some rows have no size entry. The others give once, few or many, or a class for an expanded clone.

TRBJ2-1	.	TRBV5-4	TRBD2	CASSFGGTSVFF	TGTGCCAGCAGCTTCGGGGGGACTAGCGTCTTCTTC
TRBJ1-3	.	TRBV7-2	.	CASSPRQQYSGNTIYF	TGTGCCAGCAGCCCTAGACAGCAATACTCTGGAAACACCATATATTTT
TRBJ2-2	few	TRBV30	.	CAWQKTGELFF	TGTGCCTGGCAGAAGACCGGGGAGCTGTTTTTT
TRBJ2-5	.	TRBV7-2	.	CASSLGVAWIGTQYF	TGTGCCAGCAGCTTAGGGGTCGCCTGGATTGGGACCCAGTACTTC
TRBJ1-6	many	TRBV19	.	CASSSPSSYNSPLHF	TGTGCCAGTAGTAGTCCGAGCTCCTATAATTCACCCCTCCACTTT
TRBJ1-5	many	TRBV2	.	CASSLSGVLGNQPQHF	TGTGCCAGCAGTCTGTCAGGGGTCCTTGGCAATCAGCCCCAGCATTTT
TRBJ2-7	.	TRBV6-6	TRBD1	CASSRQGGEQYF	TGTGCCAGCAGTCGACAGGGTGGCGAGCAGTACTTC
TRBJ1-1	.	TRBV28	.	CASSLAETEAFF	TGTGCCAGCAGTTTAGCCGAAACTGAAGCTTTCTTT
TRBJ1-4	.	TRBV27	.	CASSGGRPNEKLFF	TGTGCCAGCAGCGGAGGACGGCCTAATGAAAAACTGTTTTTT
TRBJ2-3	once	TRBV27	.	CASSLAELSTDTQYF	TGTGCCAGCAGTTTAGCTGAGCTAAGCACAGATACGCAGTATTTT
TRBJ2-7	many	TRBV2	.	CASNFFGTPAEEQYF	TGTGCCAGTAATTTCTTCGGGACCCCGGCGGAAGAGCAGTACTTC
TRBJ2-1	many	TRBV7-2	TRBD2	CASSSTGTSGYNEQFF	TGTGCCAGCAGCTCAACCGGGACTAGCGGCTACAATGAGCAGTTCTTC
TRBJ1-5	few	TRBV21-1	.	CASSPLGVPPRSNQPQHF	TGTGCCAGCAGCCCCCTTGGGGTGCCCCCTCGTAGCAATCAGCCCCAGCATTTT
TRBJ1-1	.	TRBV6-4	.	CASSASRNTEAFF	TGTGCCAGCAGTGCCTCGAGAAACACTGAAGCTTTCTTT
TRBJ2-7	.	TRBV4-3	.	CASSPQGAMSYEQYF	TGCGCCAGCAGCCCGCAAGGGGCGATGTCCTACGAGCAGTACTTC
TRBJ1-1	.	TRBV7-9	.	CASSFVNSRPEAFF	TGTGCCAGCAGCTTCGTTAATTCCAGGCCTGAAGCTTTCTTT
TRBJ1-2	.	TRBV29-1	TRBD1	CSVGTTGGLGYTF	TGCAGCGTTGGAACCACAGGGGGCCTTGGCTACACCTTC
TRBJ1-2	.	TRBV18	.	CASSPGQDPYGYTF	TGTGCCAGCTCACCAGGCCAGGACCCCTATGGCTACACCTTC
TRBJ1-5	.	TRBV30	.	CAWSQRNPQPQHF	TGTGCCTGGAGCCAGAGGAACCCTCAGCCCCAGCATTTT
TRBJ1-1	.	TRBV7-2	TRBD1	CASSPNPGQGAYTEAFF	TGTGCCAGCAGCCCAAACCCTGGACAGGGGGCCTACACTGAAGCTTTCTTT
TRBJ1-2	.	TRBV18	.	CASSPGTADGYTF	TGTGCCAGCTCACCCGGGACCGCCGATGGCTACACCTTC
TRBJ1-2	.	TRBV4-1	.	CASSQDRNARLDSYGYTF	TGCGCCAGCAGCCAAGACCGTAACGCCCGGTTGGACAGCTATGGCTACACCTTC
TRBJ2-5	.	TRBV7-8	TRBD2	CATTPPGSGRGKTQYF	TGTGCCACAACTCCCCCGGGTAGCGGGAGAGGAAAGACCCAGTACTTC
TRBJ1-5	once	TRBV5-8	TRBD1	CASSPGTGRNQPQHF	TGTGCCAGCAGCCCCGGGACAGGGCGCAATCAGCCCCAGCATTTT
TRBJ2-3	.	TRBV30	.	CAWSQGRDTQYF	TGTGCCTGGAGTCAGGGCCGAGATACGCAGTATTTT